The rows below give T cell receptor beta chains drawn from one sample of a study of immune characterization of retroperitoneal liposarcoma. TCRdb re-called the PCR reads with MiXCR, one entry per CDR3 protein. The sample includes 9,500 to 13,000 distinct CDR3 sequences, approximately 30% of them seen just once. The sequenced sample consisted of tumor tissue. These receptors were collected from a male donor with retroperitoneal liposarcoma. Each CDR3 is given with its conserved first and last residue. Each record gives: D gene, V gene, clone size, J gene, CDR3 DNA, CDR3 protein. D genes are given only for firm matches. Only part of the rows carry a size: once, few, many, or a class if the clone is expanded.

.	TRBV6-1	.	TRBJ1-3	TGTGCCAGCAGTGAATGGAGGCAGAGCGCCACCATATATTTT	CASSEWRQSATIYF
.	TRBV6-1	.	TRBJ2-7	TGTGCCAGCAGTGATGAGGCGCACTACGAGCAGTACTTC	CASSDEAHYEQYF
.	TRBV6-1	many	TRBJ2-7	TGTGCCAGCAGAGTGCCCTACACGGGGGAGCAGTACTTC	CASRVPYTGEQYF
.	TRBV6-1	.	TRBJ1-6	TGTGCCAGCAATTCATACAATTCACCCCTCCACTTT	CASNSYNSPLHF
.	TRBV6-8	.	TRBJ1-1	TGTGCCAGCCTCCGAGGGGGGGCGGACACTGAAGCTTTCTTT	CASLRGGADTEAFF
.	TRBV27	.	TRBJ2-1	TGTGCCAGCAGTCCCCGAACGACTTCGCAACAAGAGACCCAGTTCTTC	CASSPRTTSQQETQFF
TRBD2	TRBV27	many	TRBJ2-3	TGTGCCAGCAGCCCCCGGAGGGGCGGGGGTACAGATACGCAGTATTTT	CASSPRRGGGTDTQYF
.	TRBV7-6	many	TRBJ1-1	TGTGCCAGCAGCTCGGCAGGGGTCACTGAAGCTTTCTTT	CASSSAGVTEAFF
TRBD1	TRBV6-1	.	TRBJ1-2	TGTGCCAGCAGTTCGGGACAGTTCTATGGCTACACCTTC	CASSSGQFYGYTF
TRBD1	TRBV28	few	TRBJ2-7	TGTGCCAGCAACCCGACAGGGAGCTCCTACGAGCAGTACTTC	CASNPTGSSYEQYF
.	TRBV6-5	.	TRBJ2-3	TGTGCCAGCAGTTACTCGGAGGCCCTCACAGATACGCAGTATTTT	CASSYSEALTDTQYF
TRBD2	TRBV7-2	medium-sized	TRBJ2-5	TGTGCCAGCAGCTTACGAACTAGCGGGATGGGTGAGACCCAGTACTTC	CASSLRTSGMGETQYF
TRBD1	TRBV6-1	medium-sized	TRBJ2-1	TGTGCCAGCAGACGACAGGGGGCTATATCCTACAATGAGCAGTTCTTC	CASRRQGAISYNEQFF